This passage covers 32 T cell receptor beta chains from one sample sequenced in a study of post-analysis software for immune sequencing data (dated by TCRdb to the mid-2010s). General conclusions and limits of the study: Patients showed significantly higher frequencies than controls for roughly five TRBV segments, among them TRBV5-6, TRBV5-1 and TRBV20-1.

Receptor libraries were prepared by PCR. Sequencing relied on an Illumina HiSeq 2500. Unique molecular identifiers were incorporated into TCR beta cDNA libraries to reduce PCR and sequencing biases. The raw public data were reprocessed by TCRdb itself: fastp quality trimming at Q25, MiXCR clonotype calling, in-frame beta chains only. Every entry covers one CDR3 protein and lists the most common genes and DNA from its rows. This sample comprises hundreds of thousands of distinct CDR3 sequences, approximately 50% of them detected only once. The ten largest clones take up under 6% of the sample. Their antigens remain unidentified. Sequencing was performed on blood. The receptors originated from a girl aged 5 to 17 with multiple sclerosis.

V gene TRBV29-1 combines with J gene TRBJ2-4; 7 nucleotides line up with TRBD1. The DNA matches TRBJ2-7 better at its end, which makes the J call doubtful. Germline CDR1 is SQVTM and CDR2 is ANQGSEA. The CDR3 consists of 13 residues. The CDR3 region is CSVGRTGVYEQYF. CDR3 sequence (DNA): TGCAGCGTTGGAAGAACAGGGGTCTACGAGCAGTACTTC.

The V gene is TRBV7-7, the J gene TRBJ2-1; the match to TRBD2 covers 8 bases. After removal of 2 bases from V and 4 bases from J, the junction contained 4 bases not matched to a gene. This CDR3 has 15 amino acids. Germline V CDR1 and CDR2: SSHAT, FNYEAQ (reference sequence). The CDR3 bases are TGTGCCAGCAGCTTACTACTAGCGGAATACAATGAGCAGTTCTTC. This gives the protein CASSLLLAEYNEQFF. Based on the CDR3 plus reference TRBV7-7 and TRBJ2-1, the full variable domain is GAGVSQSPRYKVTKRGQDVTLRCDPISSHATLYWYQQALGQGPEFLTYFNYEAQPDKSGLPSDRFSAERPEGSISTLTIQRTEQRDSAMYRCASSLLLAEYNEQFFGPGTRLTVL.

The chain uses TRBV5-1 and TRBJ2-7, with a tentative D call TRBD2 (6 bases). The germline V gene encodes CDR1 SGHRS and CDR2 YFSETQ. This CDR3 comprises 18 residues. V lost 0 bases and J lost 1, with 20 bases in between. DNA of the CDR3: TGCGCCAGCAGCTTGGGCGTAATAGCGGCAAAAGGGTCCTACGAGCAGTACTTC. As protein: CASSLGVIAAKGSYEQYF.

This clonotype was seen a handful of times. V usage is TRBV20-1 and J usage is TRBJ2-5, with D possibly being TRBD2 (6 bases). Germline V gives CDR1 DFQATT, CDR2 SNEGSKA (reference sequence). V lost 7 bases and J 1 base, leaving 13 bases between the germline ends. This CDR3 region has 13 residues. The DNA for the CDR3 is TGCAGTGTGAGCGGAGGGAGCCAAGAGACCCAGTACTTC. Amino acids: CSVSGGSQETQYF.

The V call is TRBV7-2, the J call TRBJ2-1; 10 bases align to TRBD1. Germline CDR1 reads SGHTA; CDR2 reads FQGNSA. The CDR3 runs to 15 residues. With V trimmed by 5 bases and J by 6 bases, 7 bases remained unmatched. The CDR3 region has the DNA TGTGCCAGCAGCCCGGGACAGGGGAATTTCAATGAGCAGTTCTTC. Translated, it gives CASSPGQGNFNEQFF.

This clonotype was seen a few times. The rearrangement links TRBV29-1 to TRBJ2-4, with 7 positions matching TRBD2. The junction had 4 bases not matched to a gene; V was cut back by 4 bases and J by 1 base. The germline CDR1 and CDR2 sequences are SQVTM and ANQGSEA. CDR3 length: 14 residues. CDR3: CSVGEGLAKNIQYF. The CDR3 nucleotides read TGCAGCGTTGGGGAGGGGCTCGCCAAAAACATTCAGTACTTC.

Turning to this clonotype: A read error may account for a junction end that differs from germline. This chain links TRBV20-1 with TRBJ2-5; D may be TRBD2 (6 bases). The end of the DNA aligns better with TRBJ2-7, so the J call may be wrong. The CDR3 totals 16 residues. From germline, CDR1 is DFQATT and CDR2 SNEGSKA (reference sequence). The CDR3 here is CSARVGGGTVSSEQYF. The CDR3, as DNA: TGCAGTGCTAGAGTGGGTGGAGGGACGGTATCCTCCGAGCAGTACTTC.

This clonotype is a singleton in its sample. V and J are TRBV9 and TRBJ2-5; 8 bases agree with TRBD1. CDR1 is SGDLS, CDR2 YYNGEE, per germline. V trimming: 0 bases; J trimming: 1 base; junction bases outside the gene matches: 5. This CDR3 has 16 amino acids. The chain's CDR3 is CASSVAGQGAQETQYF. In nucleotides, the CDR3 is TGTGCCAGCAGCGTAGCAGGCCAGGGGGCCCAAGAGACCCAGTACTTC.

The chain has TRBV6-5 and TRBJ2-7, with TRBD1 matching over 10 bases. The CDR3 totals 15 residues. J gave up 0 bases and V 4 bases, and 3 bases lay outside the gene matches. Germline V lookup: CDR1 MNHEY, CDR2 SVGAGI. In nucleotides, the CDR3 is TGTGCCAGCAGTTCAGGACAGGGGGTCTCCTACGAGCAGTACTTC. This sequence encodes CASSSGQGVSYEQYF.

V is TRBV6-6 and J is TRBJ2-1, with 8 bases identical to TRBD2. The CDR3 loop spans 15 amino acids. Losses at the gene ends were 5 bases for V and 7 bases for J; bases not matched to a gene: 10. Germline loops: CDR1 MNHNY, CDR2 SVGAGI (reference sequence). DNA for the CDR3: TGTGCCAGCAGTGGTGGGACTAGTGGGAATAATGAGCAGTTCTTC. It specifies CASSGGTSGNNEQFF.

This clonotype has just a few counts. This sequence joins TRBV7-9 and TRBJ2-7; unclear D gene. The J call may be faulty, since TRBJ2-4 better matches the DNA end. CDR3 length: 15 residues. Germline CDR1 is SEHNR and CDR2 is FQNEAQ (reference sequence). Here the CDR3 DNA reads TGTGCCAGCAGCCCAGACGTGAGTGCCTTAAACATTCAGTACTTC. Protein product: CASSPDVSALNIQYF.

The genes are TRBV4-1 and TRBJ2-7, with a weak D call TRBD2 (6 bases). The germline CDR1 and CDR2 sequences are MGHRA and YSYEKL. Trimming removed 2 bases from V and 5 bases from J, with 19 bases in between. CDR3 length equals 16 residues. The CDR3 protein is CASSQIPPGGPHEQYF. DNA of the CDR3: TGCGCCAGCAGCCAAATCCCCCCCGGGGGTCCCCACGAGCAGTACTTC.

V is TRBV5-1 and J is TRBJ1-2; D gene unclear. This CDR3 spans 14 amino acids. V lost 4 bases and J 6 bases, leaving 16 bases between the germline ends. From germline, CDR1 is SGHRS and CDR2 YFSETQ. The CDR3 reads CASSLGSEGNGYTF. The CDR3 DNA sequence: TGCGCCAGCAGCCTGGGCAGCGAAGGTAATGGCTACACCTTC.

The chain employs TRBV7-2 and TRBJ2-1; 10 bases are a match to TRBD1. CDR3 length: 18 residues. Germline CDR1 and CDR2: SGHTA and FQGNSA. V shed 3 bases, J shed 3 bases, and the junction held 11 bases outside the gene matches. The CDR3 bases are TGTGCCAGCAGCTTCCGGGGGACAGGGGACGCTCGCTACAATGAGCAGTTCTTC. It is translated as CASSFRGTGDARYNEQFF.

V usage is TRBV20-1 and J usage is TRBJ2-1, with unresolved D. CDR1 DFQATT and CDR2 SNEGSKA come from the germline V gene (reference sequence). The CDR3 loop spans 13 amino acids. V dropped 0 bases and J dropped 6 bases, with 9 bases sitting between them. CDR3 sequence (DNA): TGCAGTGCTAGAGATGGCCTACTCAATGAGCAGTTCTTC. It encodes CSARDGLLNEQFF.

V usage is TRBV28 and J usage is TRBJ2-5, with D perhaps assigned TRBD1 or TRBD2 (5 bases each). The CDR3 is made up of 16 amino acids. Trimming took off 4 bases at V and 9 bases at J, with 24 bases between the two ends. Per the germline V gene, CDR1 is MDHEN and CDR2 is SYDVKM. The CDR3 spells CASSSPAPPGPVAQYF. For the CDR3, the DNA is TGTGCCAGCAGTTCACCAGCTCCCCCGGGGCCGGTGGCCCAGTACTTC.

The CDR3 here is CASSLLQGQGDTQYF. The DNA for the CDR3 is TGCGCCAGCAGCTTGCTTCAGGGACAGGGAGATACGCAGTATTTT. This chain joins TRBV5-1 and TRBJ2-3; 9 nucleotides line up with TRBD1. The CDR3 runs 15 residues. Germline V CDR1 and CDR2: SGHRS, YFSETQ. V trimming: 1 base; J trimming: 5 bases; junction bases outside the gene matches: 5. The whole variable domain, remainder taken from reference TRBV5-1 and TRBJ2-3, is KAGVTQTPRYLIKTRGQQVTLSCSPISGHRSVSWYQQTPGQGLQFLFEYFSETQRNKGNFPGRFSGRQFSNSRSEMNVSTLELGDSALYLCASSLLQGQGDTQYFGPGTRLTVL.

The chain couples TRBV15 to TRBJ2-3; 7 bases fit TRBD2. This CDR3 region has 14 residues. Germline assignment: CDR1 LNHNV and CDR2 YYDKDF (reference sequence). V trimming: 5 bases; J trimming: 6 bases; junction bases outside the gene matches: 8. This CDR3 reads CATSLGGAMDTQYF. CDR3 nucleotides: TGTGCCACCAGCTTGGGAGGGGCCATGGATACGCAGTATTTT.

The rearrangement links TRBV29-1 to TRBJ2-7, with TRBD1 as a possible D gene (6 bases). In germline, CDR1 is SQVTM, CDR2 ANQGSEA. V dropped 3 bases and J dropped 3 bases, with 12 bases sitting between them. The CDR3 runs to 13 residues. The CDR3 reads CSVEKAGDYEQYF. DNA of the CDR3: TGCAGCGTTGAGAAGGCAGGGGACTACGAGCAGTACTTC.

This clonotype has more than one count but fewer than ten. The genes are TRBV29-1 and TRBJ2-7; weak D call: TRBD2 (6 bases). Deletions cut 7 bases from V and 5 bases from J, with 18 bases between. CDR1 SQVTM and CDR2 ANQGSEA come from the germline V gene. This CDR3 is built from 13 residues. CDR3 region: CSAGTQLGDEQYF. CDR3 DNA sequence: TGCAGCGCTGGGACTCAGCTTGGGGACGAGCAGTACTTC.

This chain uses TRBV18 with TRBJ2-7, with D uncertain. The CDR3 contains 14 residues. V lost 0 bases and J lost 4, with 10 bases in between. CDR1 is KGHSH and CDR2 is LQKENI in the germline V gene. CDR3 DNA sequence: TGTGCCAGCTCACCACCGGGCGTAAGGTACGAGCAGTACTTC. Its translation is CASSPPGVRYEQYF. The variable domain in full, completed from reference TRBV18 and TRBJ2-7, reads NAGVMQNPRHLVRRRGQEARLRCSPMKGHSHVYWYRQLPEEGLKFMVYLQKENIIDESGMPKERFSAEFPKEGPSILRIQQVVRGDSAAYFCASSPPGVRYEQYFGPGTRLTVT.

In its sample, this clonotype was seen a few times. The rearrangement links TRBV7-9 to TRBJ2-3; 7 bases map to TRBD1. Germline V gives CDR1 SEHNR, CDR2 FQNEAQ (reference sequence). V dropped 4 bases and J dropped 9; count of bases not matched to a gene: 7. The CDR3 sequence is 13 residues long. The CDR3 loop is CASSYPTGVTQYF. Here the CDR3 DNA reads TGTGCCAGCAGCTACCCCACAGGGGTGACGCAGTATTTT.

This clonotype has only a few counts. The chain couples TRBV15 to TRBJ2-1; D ambiguous. The V gene lost 0 bases and the J gene lost 1 base, with 7 bases spanning the gap. Germline CDR1 reads LNHNV; CDR2 reads YYDKDF (reference sequence). The CDR3 totals 15 residues. The CDR3 coding sequence is TGTGCCACCAGCAGAGAGTCGACTTCCTACAATGAGCAGTTCTTC. The encoded protein is CATSRESTSYNEQFF. The complete variable domain, with remaining parts taken from reference TRBV15 and TRBJ2-1, reads DAMVIQNPRYQVTQFGKPVTLSCSQTLNHNVMYWYQQKSSQAPKLLFHYYDKDFNNEADTPDNFQSRRPNTSFCFLDIRSPGLGDTAMYLCATSRESTSYNEQFFGPGTRLTVL.

The V gene is TRBV7-3, the J gene TRBJ2-4; 14 nucleotides agree with TRBD2. The germline CDR1 and CDR2 sequences are SGHTA and FQGTGA. The trim removed 5 bases at V and 8 bases at J, leaving 11 bases unmatched. The CDR3 consists of 17 residues. DNA for the CDR3: TGTGCCAGCAGCCCCGGTGGGACTAGCGGGGGCTCTCACATTCAGTACTTC. It specifies CASSPGGTSGGSHIQYF.

As DNA, the CDR3 is TGCAGTGCTAGAGATCGGGTGGCTAGAGAGACCCAGTACTTC. This sequence encodes CSARDRVARETQYF. The chain has TRBV20-1 and TRBJ2-5; D remains unclear. V was pared by 0 bases and J by 4 bases, with 12 bases between. The CDR3 has 14 residues. Germline V gene sequence: CDR1 DFQATT, CDR2 SNEGSKA (reference sequence).

This clonotype was seen only a few times. The chain recombines TRBV12-3 or TRBV12-4 with TRBJ2-7; D is uncertain. The CDR3 extends over 13 amino acids. Trimming removed 3 bases at V and 3 bases at J, with 9 bases between. The CDR3 region has the DNA TGTGCCAGCAGTTTCCGGCGGAGCTACGAGCAGTACTTC. Translating gives CASSFRRSYEQYF.

V and J are TRBV9 and TRBJ2-7; D perhaps matches TRBD2 (5 bases). With 1 base removed from V and 0 bases from J, the gap between germline ends came to 11 bases. There are 15 residues in the CDR3. The germline V gene has CDR1 SGDLS and CDR2 YYNGEE. CDR3 region: CASSVRSEGSYEQYF. DNA for the CDR3: TGTGCCAGCAGCGTACGAAGCGAGGGCTCCTACGAGCAGTACTTC.

V is TRBV7-9 and J is TRBJ2-1; D possibly uses TRBD1 or TRBD2 (5 bases each). V was shortened by 3 bases and J by 7 bases, with 19 bases between the two germline ends. Germline values: CDR1 SEHNR, CDR2 FQNEAQ (reference sequence). The CDR3 has 16 amino acids. CDR3 loop: CASSFWGRQPGNEQFF. CDR3 in DNA: TGTGCCAGCAGCTTCTGGGGACGTCAGCCTGGGAATGAGCAGTTCTTC.

The CDR3, as DNA: TGTGCCAGCAGCCAAGATCTTAGCGGGGGTTCCTACGAGCAGTACTTC. It translates to CASSQDLSGGSYEQYF. The J gene is TRBJ2-7, the V gene TRBV4-2; 9 bases map to TRBD2. The V segment lost 0 bases and the J segment 1 base; nucleotides outside the gene matches: 4. The CDR3 totals 16 residues. Germline CDR1 and CDR2: LGHNA and YNFKEQ.

The V and J genes are TRBV5-1 and TRBJ2-1, with TRBD1 identical over 9 bases. The length of the CDR3 is 16 residues. Trimming cost V 4 bases and J 6 bases; bases outside gene matches: 11. Germline V gene sequence: CDR1 SGHRS, CDR2 YFSETQ. CDR3 DNA: TGCGCCAGCAGCGTGAAAGACAGGGGGTTCGGCAATGAGCAGTTCTTC. Translation: CASSVKDRGFGNEQFF.

V usage is TRBV18 and J usage is TRBJ2-7; D may be TRBD2 (5 bases). The J call may be mistaken, given a closer DNA end match to TRBJ2-5. CDR1 is KGHSH and CDR2 is LQKENI in the germline V gene. CDR3 size: 13 residues. CDR3 coding DNA: TGTGCCAGCTCTCAGGAGGCTGGAGAGACCCAGTACTTC. Translating it yields CASSQEAGETQYF.

This chain links TRBV28 with TRBJ2-5; 7 bases match TRBD1. The V gene's germline CDR1 is MDHEN and CDR2 SYDVKM. The CDR3 is 14 amino acids. With 3 bases clipped from V and 6 bases from J, the junction kept 7 bases outside the gene matches. Here the CDR3 reads CASSFYRGDQTQYF. The CDR3 nucleotides read TGTGCCAGCAGTTTCTACAGGGGCGATCAGACCCAGTACTTC.